The T cell receptor beta chain under discussion was sequenced for a study of T cell responses to AZD1222 COVID-19 vaccine. TCRdb keeps only in-frame clones here, not all; method: immunoSEQ multiplex PCR. Here the sample spans about 140,000 clones, just under 95% being singletons. Germline CDR1 is WSHSY and CDR2 is SAAADI. Trimming took off 4 bases at V and 3 bases at J, with 10 bases between the two ends. The length of the CDR3 is 13 residues. Study conclusions and caveats: Vaccination with two AZD1222 doses was followed by a rise in Spike-specific TCR breadth and depth. Nearly half of unique spike-specific TCRs reportedly avoided B.1.351 and B.1.1.7 mutated regions.

To note about this clone: Its specificity is unknown.

This TCR derives from an adult who had recovered from COVID-19. This chain links TRBV10-2 with TRBJ2-7, with D unresolved. The input for sequencing was peripheral blood, taken after recovery from COVID-19. The DNA of the CDR3 is TGCGCCAGCAGTGGAAACTCGGGCTACGAGCAGTACTTC. It codes for CASSGNSGYEQYF.